Below, one T cell receptor (beta chain) is given with its context. Its antigen is unidentified. These data originate in a study of a mutant IDH1 vaccine in newly diagnosed glioma. Sequencing was performed with immunoSEQ multiplex PCR; in TCRdb, only in-frame clones are kept and a portion is missing. The sample lists some 120,000 clones, just under 80% occurring once. V lost 5 bases, J lost 5 bases, and 7 bases stayed unmatched. Germline values: CDR1 WNHNN, CDR2 SYGVQD (reference sequence). The CDR3 consists of 14 residues. Overall study results and limits: Detectable vaccine-induced immune responses arose in 93.3% of patients.

Indicated time point: week 11, during vaccination. Doses consisted of 300 ug of mutant IDH1 20-mer peptide each, paired with topical imiquimod. This TCR was sampled from a man in his forties or fifties with glioma. The sequenced sample was PBMCs, obtained from a glioma patient whose treatment included an IDH1 peptide vaccine. The chain recombines TRBV10-1 with TRBJ2-7; 9 positions match TRBD1. The chain's CDR3 is CASSPATGGHEQYF. The CDR3 DNA follows: TGCGCCAGCAGTCCAGCTACAGGGGGCCACGAGCAGTACTTC.